This TCR beta chain was sequenced during a study of technical replicates of blood from a few donors. Germline lookup yields CDR1 SQVTM and CDR2 ANQGSEA. This CDR3 has 12 amino acids. Trimming left V 5 bases short and J 0 bases short, with 7 bases between. Only in-frame clones appear in the TCRdb table, and some are missing; sequencing was by immunoSEQ multiplex PCR. This table holds fewer than 90,000 clones, about 89% found once. The source of this sequence is a human donor in good health. This chain uses TRBV29-1 with TRBJ1-1, with D perhaps TRBD1 (5 bases). The sequenced sample consisted of T cells isolated from PBMCs. CDR3 DNA sequence: TGCAGCGTTCCACAGGTGAACACTGAAGCTTTCTTT. Translating it yields CSVPQVNTEAFF.